This T cell receptor (beta chain) was obtained from a study of vaccination and CD4 T cells after COVID-19. As for the study in general: Stimuli were overlapping spike peptide pools of SARS-CoV-2 and three common cold coronaviruses (HCoV-NL63, HCoV-OC43, HCoV-229E).

Sequencing of the DNA from cultured CD4+ T cells was carried out with the Oncomine TCR Beta short-read assay. DNA came from CD4+ T cells after culture. TCRdb recomputed calls from the PCR reads with MiXCR, one row per CDR3 protein. The sample yields some 13,000 distinct CDR3 sequences, more than 35% seen once. On this clonotype: Its antigen is unidentified.

Treatment noted: roughly 11-day PBMC culture with coronavirus spike peptide pools or control peptides (ViraFEST assay). Peptide pool stimulation in ViraFEST expanded antigen-specific T cells, whose TCRs were then sequenced. Isolation of CD4+ T cells by negative selection took place after about 10 days of culture. This CDR3 is built from 13 residues. Germline CDR1 and CDR2: MNHNS and SASEGT. The germline V and J ends were trimmed by 8 bases and 9 bases, with 19 bases remaining between them. The sample taken for sequencing was CD4+ T cells from blood, cultured in vitro. The J gene is TRBJ1-2, the V gene TRBV6-1; D call uncertain. This TCR derives from a human donor who had recovered from COVID-19. The CDR3 nucleotides are TGTGCCAGCGCAGCGGGTGCCCCTACGAGCTACACCTTC. Protein: CASAAGAPTSYTF.